Listed here are 4 T cell receptor beta chains from one sample, sequenced in a study of regulatory T cells in long-lasting Graves disease (dated by TCRdb to about 2021). Library preparation was by multiplex PCR. This sample was sequenced with an Illumina HiSeq 4000. CDR3 regions were amplified by Arm-PCR with iRepertoire HTBI primers to construct TCR beta libraries. TCRdb trimmed public reads at Q25 via fastp, called clones via MiXCR and kept in-frame beta chains. Rows with one shared CDR3 protein collapse into an entry with the most common genes and DNA. The sample table shows 240,000 or so distinct CDR3 sequences, and around 20% are seen once. About 14% of the sample goes to the ten largest clones. In the paper's terms, the time point label means: newly diagnosed GD, antithyroid drugs for less than 3 months. For both TCR sequencing and RNA sequencing, RNA was extracted from PBMCs using TRIzol. Here the sequenced sample was peripheral blood mononuclear cells (PBMCs), taken at new diagnosis, from a patient treated with antithyroid drugs. These receptors were collected from a female donor with Graves disease.

There are many counts of this clonotype. The chain joins TRBV29-1 to TRBJ2-1, with TRBD1 identical over 8 bases. V dropped 7 bases and J dropped 2; count of bases not matched to a gene: 7. This CDR3 comprises 14 residues. Germline V lookup: CDR1 SQVTM, CDR2 ANQGSEA. CDR3 nucleotides: TGCAGCGCCGCAAAGGACAGGGCCTACAATGAGCAGTTCTTC. This gives the protein CSAAKDRAYNEQFF.

This clonotype appeared a few times. The genes are TRBV19 and TRBJ2-7; D might be TRBD2 (5 bases). The germline V and J ends were trimmed by 10 bases and 0 bases, with 16 bases remaining between them. The CDR3 consists of 14 residues. Germline CDR1 and CDR2: LNHDA and SQIVND (reference sequence). CDR3 in DNA: TGTGCCACCAGGAGAGGGATTAGCTCCTACGAGCAGTACTTC. Its protein product is CATRRGISSYEQYF.

This chain joins TRBV19 and TRBJ2-1, with 7 bases aligning to TRBD2. This CDR3 spans 13 amino acids. Germline CDR1 reads LNHDA; CDR2 reads SQIVND (reference sequence). Trimming cost V 1 base and J 8 bases; bases outside gene matches: 2. For the CDR3, the DNA is TGTGCCAGTAGTATAGGGGGAGGGTATGAGCAGTTCTTC. Translating gives CASSIGGGYEQFF.

This clonotype was observed at least ten times. CDR3 sequence: CAISASKGVSSTDTQYF. CDR3 coding DNA: TGTGCCATCAGTGCCTCGAAGGGGGTCTCGAGCACAGATACGCAGTATTTT. This chain connects TRBV10-3 to TRBJ2-3, with D possibly being TRBD1 (6 bases). Deletions cut 4 bases from V and 0 bases from J, with 17 bases between. Germline V gene sequence: CDR1 ENHRY, CDR2 SYGVKD. CDR3 length: 17 amino acids.